These T cell receptor beta chains were read from a single sample in a study of post-analysis software for immune sequencing data. TCRdb recomputed calls from the PCR reads with MiXCR, one row per CDR3 protein. The sample yields roughly 800,000 distinct CDR3 sequences, around 46% seen once. The sequenced sample consisted of blood. The origin of the receptors is a girl between 5 and 17 years old with multiple sclerosis. Each CDR3 is given with its conserved first and last residue. The order of the fields is J gene, V gene, D gene, clone size, CDR3 protein, CDR3 DNA. A D gene is named only where the DNA matches it firmly. Not every row has a clone size; where given, it reads once, few, many or a size class.

j_gene: TRBJ2-7; v_gene: TRBV20-1; d_gene: .; abundance: few; CDR3aa: CSARVRGLPEQYF; CDR3nt: TGCAGTGCTAGAGTTCGGGGACTCCCCGAGCAGTACTTC
j_gene: TRBJ2-7; v_gene: TRBV6-7; d_gene: TRBD2; abundance: .; CDR3aa: CASSYETATSWRVDEQYF; CDR3nt: TGTGCCAGCAGTTACGAGACGGCGACTAGCTGGAGAGTCGACGAGCAGTACTTC
j_gene: TRBJ2-3; v_gene: TRBV5-5; d_gene: .; abundance: few; CDR3aa: CASSPSGWTSTSSTDTQYF; CDR3nt: TGTGCCAGCAGCCCATCTGGCTGGACAAGTACTTCTAGCACAGATACGCAGTATTTT
j_gene: TRBJ2-5; v_gene: TRBV12-3/TRBV12-4; d_gene: .; abundance: .; CDR3aa: CAGRPSGLRGETQYF; CDR3nt: TGTGCCGGCAGACCTTCAGGGTTAAGGGGAGAGACCCAGTACTTC
j_gene: TRBJ2-5; v_gene: TRBV7-8; d_gene: TRBD2; abundance: .; CDR3aa: CASSGLAEIKTQYF; CDR3nt: TGTGCCAGCAGCGGACTAGCGGAGATAAAGACCCAGTACTTC
j_gene: TRBJ2-7; v_gene: TRBV15; d_gene: .; abundance: .; CDR3aa: CATSKGSGKAHYEQYF; CDR3nt: TGTGCCACCAGCAAGGGATCGGGAAAGGCCCACTACGAGCAGTACTTC
j_gene: TRBJ2-1; v_gene: TRBV24-1; d_gene: .; abundance: .; CDR3aa: CATSWGGVEQFF; CDR3nt: TGTGCCACCAGCTGGGGGGGCGTTGAGCAGTTCTTC
j_gene: TRBJ2-1; v_gene: TRBV15; d_gene: .; abundance: few; CDR3aa: CATSGTSKEQFF; CDR3nt: TGTGCCACCAGCGGTACCAGTAAGGAGCAGTTCTTC
j_gene: TRBJ1-1; v_gene: TRBV10-3; d_gene: .; abundance: .; CDR3aa: CAIMGINTEAFF; CDR3nt: TGTGCCATCATGGGGATAAACACTGAAGCTTTCTTT
j_gene: TRBJ2-5; v_gene: TRBV20-1; d_gene: .; abundance: few; CDR3aa: CSARGEVLAGTQYF; CDR3nt: TGCAGTGCTAGAGGGGAGGTACTAGCAGGGACCCAGTACTTC
j_gene: TRBJ2-2; v_gene: TRBV20-1; d_gene: TRBD2; abundance: .; CDR3aa: CSAGTRRTGELFF; CDR3nt: TGCAGTGCGGGGACTAGAAGGACCGGGGAGCTGTTTTTT
j_gene: TRBJ2-7; v_gene: TRBV29-1; d_gene: TRBD1; abundance: few; CDR3aa: CSVGQGQGLSYEQYF; CDR3nt: TGCAGCGTTGGCCAGGGACAGGGCCTCTCCTACGAGCAGTACTTC
j_gene: TRBJ1-5; v_gene: TRBV24-1; d_gene: .; abundance: .; CDR3aa: CATSDQGVQPQHF; CDR3nt: TGTGCCACCAGTGACCAGGGTGTTCAGCCCCAGCATTTT
j_gene: TRBJ2-7; v_gene: TRBV9; d_gene: .; abundance: few; CDR3aa: CASSAAPGGLYEQYF; CDR3nt: TGTGCCAGCAGCGCTGCCCCCGGGGGGCTTTACGAGCAGTACTTC
j_gene: TRBJ1-2; v_gene: TRBV6-5; d_gene: TRBD1; abundance: .; CDR3aa: CASKAGGQGSYGYTF; CDR3nt: TGTGCCAGCAAAGCGGGGGGACAGGGGAGCTATGGCTACACCTTC
j_gene: TRBJ2-4; v_gene: TRBV20-1; d_gene: .; abundance: few; CDR3aa: CSARETGTSKNIQYF; CDR3nt: TGCAGTGCTAGAGAAACCGGGACCTCCAAAAACATTCAGTACTTC
j_gene: TRBJ2-7; v_gene: TRBV29-1; d_gene: TRBD2; abundance: few; CDR3aa: CSVEEGIAGGIYEQYF; CDR3nt: TGCAGCGTTGAAGAGGGAATAGCGGGAGGAATCTACGAGCAGTACTTC
j_gene: TRBJ2-7; v_gene: TRBV7-8; d_gene: .; abundance: .; CDR3aa: CASSLAGRNEQYF; CDR3nt: TGTGCCAGCAGCTTAGCGGGGAGAAACGAGCAGTACTTC
j_gene: TRBJ2-1; v_gene: TRBV20-1; d_gene: .; abundance: .; CDR3aa: CSAREVGTATSREQFF; CDR3nt: TGCAGTGCTAGAGAAGTGGGGACTGCCACCAGTCGTGAGCAGTTCTTC
j_gene: TRBJ2-7; v_gene: TRBV5-1; d_gene: .; abundance: few; CDR3aa: CASSLGDGASYEQYF; CDR3nt: TGCGCCAGCAGCTTGGGGGACGGGGCCTCCTACGAGCAGTACTTC
j_gene: TRBJ2-5; v_gene: TRBV7-9; d_gene: TRBD2; abundance: .; CDR3aa: CASSLAIAGGAQYF; CDR3nt: TGTGCCAGCAGCTTAGCGATAGCGGGAGGGGCCCAGTACTTC
j_gene: TRBJ2-6; v_gene: TRBV5-5; d_gene: TRBD2; abundance: .; CDR3aa: CAILERGNLTF; CDR3nt: TGTGCCATCCTAGAGCGGGGAAACCTGACTTTC
j_gene: TRBJ2-1; v_gene: TRBV9; d_gene: TRBD2; abundance: few; CDR3aa: CASSAAGTSTPYNEQFF; CDR3nt: TGTGCCAGCAGCGCAGCCGGGACTAGCACACCCTACAATGAGCAGTTCTTC
j_gene: TRBJ2-1; v_gene: TRBV30; d_gene: TRBD2; abundance: .; CDR3aa: CAWSVQRTSGITYNEQFF; CDR3nt: TGTGCCTGGAGTGTACAAAGGACTAGCGGTATCACCTACAATGAGCAGTTCTTC
j_gene: TRBJ2-7; v_gene: TRBV7-3; d_gene: TRBD1; abundance: few; CDR3aa: CASSSDRGPPYEQYF; CDR3nt: TGTGCCAGCAGCTCCGACAGGGGTCCCCCTTACGAGCAGTACTTC
j_gene: TRBJ1-1; v_gene: TRBV6-4; d_gene: TRBD1; abundance: .; CDR3aa: CASSDTGDTEAFF; CDR3nt: TGTGCCAGCAGTGATACAGGGGACACTGAAGCTTTCTTT
j_gene: TRBJ1-5; v_gene: TRBV27; d_gene: .; abundance: .; CDR3aa: CASSSKLATQPQHF; CDR3nt: TGTGCCAGCAGTTCAAAATTAGCAACTCAGCCCCAGCATTTT